Below, one T cell receptor beta chain is given with its context. Antigen: not known. PCR involved 60 Vbeta and 13 Jbeta primers. The data were produced by immunoSEQ multiplex PCR, yet TCRdb's version contains in-frame clones alone and is incomplete. The table has under 130,000 clones, around 70% seen once. This sample is part of a study of cytomegalovirus exposure and HLA in healthy donors. Broader study findings: Associated with cytomegalovirus, according to the listing, were 150 to 200 TCR beta chains. It is likely that the observed cluster of highly shared sequence variants was a sequencing artifact. Presence/absence analyses supposed approximately even sequencing depth among donors.

The CDR3 runs 15 residues. Trimming at V came to 4 bases and at J to 0 bases, leaving 4 bases not matched to a gene. The sequence came from a man aged 25 to 40 in good health and CMV-seronegative. V gene TRBV23-1 combines with J gene TRBJ2-7; the match to TRBD1 covers 9 bases. TRBV23-1 belongs to the ORF category, with a function that is uncertain. The material sequenced was PBMCs. DNA for the CDR3: TGCGCCAGCAGTCCTACGGGACAGGGCTCCTACGAGCAGTACTTC. Its translation is CASSPTGQGSYEQYF.